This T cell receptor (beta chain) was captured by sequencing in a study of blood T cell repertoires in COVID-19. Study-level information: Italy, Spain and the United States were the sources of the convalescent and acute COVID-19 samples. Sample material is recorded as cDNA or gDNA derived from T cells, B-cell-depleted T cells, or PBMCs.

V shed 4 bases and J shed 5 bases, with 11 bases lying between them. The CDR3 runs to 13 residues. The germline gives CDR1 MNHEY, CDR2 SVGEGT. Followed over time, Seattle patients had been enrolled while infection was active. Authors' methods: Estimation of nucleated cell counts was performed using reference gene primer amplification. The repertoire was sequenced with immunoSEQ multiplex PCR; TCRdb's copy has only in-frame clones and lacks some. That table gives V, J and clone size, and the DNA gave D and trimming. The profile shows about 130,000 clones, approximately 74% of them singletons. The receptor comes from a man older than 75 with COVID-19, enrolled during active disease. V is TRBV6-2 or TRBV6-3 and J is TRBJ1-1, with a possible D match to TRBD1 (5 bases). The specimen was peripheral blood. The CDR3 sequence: CASSSQGRTEAFF. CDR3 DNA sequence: TGTGCCAGCAGTTCTCAGGGCCGGACTGAAGCTTTCTTT.